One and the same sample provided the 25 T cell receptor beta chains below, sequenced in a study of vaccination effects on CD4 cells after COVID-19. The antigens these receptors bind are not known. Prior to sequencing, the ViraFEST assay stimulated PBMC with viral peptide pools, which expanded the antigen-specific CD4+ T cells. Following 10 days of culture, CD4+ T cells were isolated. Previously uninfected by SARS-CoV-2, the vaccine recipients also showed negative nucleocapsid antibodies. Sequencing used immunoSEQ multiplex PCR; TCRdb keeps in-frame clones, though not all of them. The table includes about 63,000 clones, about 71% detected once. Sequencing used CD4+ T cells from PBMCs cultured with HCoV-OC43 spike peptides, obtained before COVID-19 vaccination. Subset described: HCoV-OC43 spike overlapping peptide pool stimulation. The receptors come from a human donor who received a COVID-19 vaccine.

CDR3 in DNA: TGCGCCAGCAGCCTCAGAGAGATGAACACTGAAGCTTTCTTT. Amino acid sequence: CASSLREMNTEAFF. V gene TRBV4-1 combines with J gene TRBJ1-1; D uncertain. The CDR3 is 14 residues long. Trimming removed 4 bases at V and 0 bases at J, with 9 bases between. Germline lookup yields CDR1 MGHRA and CDR2 YSYEKL.

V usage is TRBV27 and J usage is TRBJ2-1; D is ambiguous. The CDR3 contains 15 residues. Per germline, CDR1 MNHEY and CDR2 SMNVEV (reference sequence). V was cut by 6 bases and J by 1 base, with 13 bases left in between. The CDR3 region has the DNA TGTGCCAGCAGACCCCAGCAGATGTCCTACAATGAGCAGTTCTTC. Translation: CASRPQQMSYNEQFF.

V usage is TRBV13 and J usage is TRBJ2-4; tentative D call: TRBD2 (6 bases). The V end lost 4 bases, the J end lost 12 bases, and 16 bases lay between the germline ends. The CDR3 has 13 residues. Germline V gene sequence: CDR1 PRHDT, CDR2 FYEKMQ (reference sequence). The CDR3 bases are TGTGCCAGCAGCTCCTCCGGGACTCCGCGTCAGTACTTC. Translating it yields CASSSSGTPRQYF.

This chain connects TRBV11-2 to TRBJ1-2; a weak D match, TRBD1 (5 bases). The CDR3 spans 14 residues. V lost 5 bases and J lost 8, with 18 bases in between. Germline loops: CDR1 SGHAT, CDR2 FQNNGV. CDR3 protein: CASSPPGPWGGYTF. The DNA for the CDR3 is TGTGCCAGCAGCCCCCCTGGGCCCTGGGGGGGCTACACCTTC. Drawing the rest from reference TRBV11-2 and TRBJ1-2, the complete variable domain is EAGVAQSPRYKIIEKRQSVAFWCNPISGHATLYWYQQILGQGPKLLIQFQNNGVVDDSQLPKDRFSAERLKGVDSTLKIQPAKLEDSAVYLCASSPPGPWGGYTFGSGTRLTVV.

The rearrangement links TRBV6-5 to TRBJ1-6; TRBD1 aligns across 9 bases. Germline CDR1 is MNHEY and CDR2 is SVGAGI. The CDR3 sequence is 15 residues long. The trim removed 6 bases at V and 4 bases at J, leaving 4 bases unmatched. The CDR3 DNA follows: TGTGCCAGCAGCGAGACAGGGGGTTATAATTCACCCCTCCACTTT. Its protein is CASSETGGYNSPLHF.

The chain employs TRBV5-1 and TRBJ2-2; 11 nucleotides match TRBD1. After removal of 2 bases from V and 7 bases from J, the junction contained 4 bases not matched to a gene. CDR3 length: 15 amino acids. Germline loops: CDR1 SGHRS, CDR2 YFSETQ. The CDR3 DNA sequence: TGCGCCAGCAGCTTTTTGGGACAGGGGGACGGGGAGCTGTTTTTT. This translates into CASSFLGQGDGELFF.

The CDR3 is CATSDSQAGGGYTF. In DNA, the CDR3 is TGTGCCACCAGTGATTCCCAGGCCGGGGGAGGCTACACCTTC. The chain has TRBV24-1 and TRBJ1-2, with TRBD1 as a possible D gene (5 bases). Germline CDR1 and CDR2: KGHDR and SFDVKD. This CDR3 contains 14 residues. With 2 bases removed from V and 8 bases from J, the gap between germline ends came to 14 bases.

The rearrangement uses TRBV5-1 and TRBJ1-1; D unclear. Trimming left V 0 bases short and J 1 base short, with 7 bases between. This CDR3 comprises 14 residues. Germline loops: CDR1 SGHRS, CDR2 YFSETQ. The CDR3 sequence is CASSLDIRNTEAFF. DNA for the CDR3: TGCGCCAGCAGCTTGGACATAAGGAACACTGAAGCTTTCTTT.

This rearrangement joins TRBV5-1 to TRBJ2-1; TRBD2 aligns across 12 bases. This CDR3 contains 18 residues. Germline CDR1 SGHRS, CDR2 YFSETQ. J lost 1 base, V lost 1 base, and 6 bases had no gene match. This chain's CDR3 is CASSLPSGGGQSYNEQFF. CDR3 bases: TGCGCCAGCAGCTTGCCTAGCGGGGGGGGGCAATCCTACAATGAGCAGTTCTTC.

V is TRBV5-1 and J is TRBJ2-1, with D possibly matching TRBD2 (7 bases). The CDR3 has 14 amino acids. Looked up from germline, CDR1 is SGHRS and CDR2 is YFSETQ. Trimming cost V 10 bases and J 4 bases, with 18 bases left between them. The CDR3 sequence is CACASGTFYNEQFF. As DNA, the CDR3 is TGCGCCTGCGCCAGCGGGACATTTTACAATGAGCAGTTCTTC.

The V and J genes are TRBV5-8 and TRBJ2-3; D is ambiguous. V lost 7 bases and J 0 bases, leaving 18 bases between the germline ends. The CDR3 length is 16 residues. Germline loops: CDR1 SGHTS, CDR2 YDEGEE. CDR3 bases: TGTGCCAGCCCCTTTCCCCCGGGTATAAGCACAGATACGCAGTATTTT. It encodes CASPFPPGISTDTQYF.

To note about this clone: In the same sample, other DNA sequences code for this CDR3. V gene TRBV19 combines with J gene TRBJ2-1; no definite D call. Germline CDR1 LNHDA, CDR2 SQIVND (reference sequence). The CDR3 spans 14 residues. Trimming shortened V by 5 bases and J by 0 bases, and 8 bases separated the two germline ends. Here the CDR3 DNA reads TGTGCCAGTAGTCGGCAAAGCTCCTACAATGAGCAGTTCTTC. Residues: CASSRQSSYNEQFF.

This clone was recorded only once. CDR3 nucleotides: TGCGCCAGCAGCACGGGACTAGCGGGGGCCACAGATACGCAGTATTTT. Translated: CASSTGLAGATDTQYF. The V gene is TRBV5-1, the J gene TRBJ2-3, with 14 bases that match TRBD2. With V trimmed by 4 bases and J by 2 bases, 3 bases remained unmatched. The germline V gene has CDR1 SGHRS and CDR2 YFSETQ. This CDR3 contains 16 residues. The entire variable domain, with the rest obtained from reference TRBV5-1 and TRBJ2-3, is as follows: KAGVTQTPRYLIKTRGQQVTLSCSPISGHRSVSWYQQTPGQGLQFLFEYFSETQRNKGNFPGRFSGRQFSNSRSEMNVSTLELGDSALYLCASSTGLAGATDTQYFGPGTRLTVL.

CDR3 sequence: CASSLYSGYEQYV. The CDR3 bases are TGCGCCAGCAGCTTGTATTCGGGCTACGAGCAGTACGTC. This chain connects TRBV5-1 to TRBJ2-7; no reliable D call. V was shortened by 1 base and J by 3 bases, with 8 bases between the two germline ends. Germline loops: CDR1 SGHRS, CDR2 YFSETQ. The CDR3 loop spans 13 amino acids.

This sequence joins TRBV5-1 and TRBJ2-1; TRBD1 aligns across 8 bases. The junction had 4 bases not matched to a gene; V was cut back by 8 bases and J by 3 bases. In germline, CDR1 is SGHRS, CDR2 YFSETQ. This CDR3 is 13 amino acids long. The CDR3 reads CARDRVLYNEQFF. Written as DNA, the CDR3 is TGCGCCAGGGACAGGGTTCTCTACAATGAGCAGTTCTTC.

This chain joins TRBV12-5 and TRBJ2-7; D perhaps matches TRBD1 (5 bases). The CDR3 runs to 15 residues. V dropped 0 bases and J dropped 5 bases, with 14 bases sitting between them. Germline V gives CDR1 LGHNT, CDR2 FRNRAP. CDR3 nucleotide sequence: TGTGCTAGTGGTTTGGTAGTAAGGGGAATCAACGAGCAGTACGTC. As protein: CASGLVVRGINEQYV.

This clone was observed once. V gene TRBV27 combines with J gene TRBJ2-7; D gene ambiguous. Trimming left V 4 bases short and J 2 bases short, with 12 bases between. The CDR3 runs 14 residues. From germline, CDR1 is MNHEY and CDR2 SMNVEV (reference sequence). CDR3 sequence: CASSSLAATYEQYV. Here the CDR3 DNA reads TGTGCCAGCAGTTCCCTGGCGGCGACCTACGAGCAGTACGTC.

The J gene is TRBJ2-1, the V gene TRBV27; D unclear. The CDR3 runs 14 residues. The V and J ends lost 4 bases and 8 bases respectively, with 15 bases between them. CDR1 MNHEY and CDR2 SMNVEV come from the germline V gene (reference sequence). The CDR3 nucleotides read TGTGCCAGCAGTTCCATCTTAGAATCCGATGAGCAGTTCTTC. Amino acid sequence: CASSSILESDEQFF.

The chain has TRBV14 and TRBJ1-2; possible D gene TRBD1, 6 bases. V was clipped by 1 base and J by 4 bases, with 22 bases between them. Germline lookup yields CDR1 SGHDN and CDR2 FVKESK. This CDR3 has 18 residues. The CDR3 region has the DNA TGTGCCAGCAGCCAAGGGAACCCAACAGGGAGGAAGGGCTATGGCTACACCTTC. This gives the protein CASSQGNPTGRKGYGYTF.

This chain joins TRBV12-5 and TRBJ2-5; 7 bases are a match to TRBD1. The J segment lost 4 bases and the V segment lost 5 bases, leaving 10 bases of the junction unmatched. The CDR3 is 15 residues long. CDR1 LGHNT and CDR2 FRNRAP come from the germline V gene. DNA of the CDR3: TGTGCTAGTGGTATTGGGGACAGCCCCGGAGAGACCCAGTACTTC. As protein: CASGIGDSPGETQYF.

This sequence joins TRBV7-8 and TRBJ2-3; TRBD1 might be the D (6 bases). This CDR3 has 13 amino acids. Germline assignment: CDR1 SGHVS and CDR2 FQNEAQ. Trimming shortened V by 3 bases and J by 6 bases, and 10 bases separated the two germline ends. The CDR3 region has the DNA TGTGCCAGCAGCTTGGGGGCTTCGGATACGCAGTATTTT. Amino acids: CASSLGASDTQYF.

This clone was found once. CDR3 in DNA: TGTGCCAGCAGCTTAGATTCTAGCGGAACAGATACGCAGTATTTT. Amino acids: CASSLDSSGTDTQYF. The chain is built from TRBV7-2 and TRBJ2-3, with 7 bases aligning to TRBD2. The CDR3 is 15 residues long. After removal of 1 base from V and 3 bases from J, the junction contained 4 bases not matched to a gene. CDR1 and CDR2 (germline): SGHTA, FQGNSA.

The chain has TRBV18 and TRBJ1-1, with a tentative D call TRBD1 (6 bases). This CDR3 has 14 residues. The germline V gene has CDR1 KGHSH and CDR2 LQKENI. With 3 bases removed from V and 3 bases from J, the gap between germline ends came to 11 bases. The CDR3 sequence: CASSPRAGDTEAFF. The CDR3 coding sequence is TGTGCCAGCTCACCTAGGGCAGGGGACACTGAAGCTTTCTTT.

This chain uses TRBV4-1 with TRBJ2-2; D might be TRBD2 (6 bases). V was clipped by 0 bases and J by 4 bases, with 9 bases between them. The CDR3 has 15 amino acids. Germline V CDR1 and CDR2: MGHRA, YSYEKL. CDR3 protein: CASSQDTGGTGELFF. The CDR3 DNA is TGCGCCAGCAGCCAAGATACCGGGGGCACCGGGGAGCTGTTTTTT.

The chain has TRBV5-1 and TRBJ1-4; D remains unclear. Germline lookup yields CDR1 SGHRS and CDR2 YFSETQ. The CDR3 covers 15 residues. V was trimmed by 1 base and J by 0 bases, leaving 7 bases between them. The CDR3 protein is CASSLWAATNEKLFF. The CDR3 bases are TGCGCCAGCAGCTTGTGGGCCGCAACTAATGAAAAACTGTTTTTT.